A selection of T cell receptor beta chains follows, all from one sample in a study of shared clonotypes between healthy human individuals. Assay: immunoSEQ multiplex PCR; the TCRdb copy retains only in-frame clones and omits some. The sample lists 550,000 to 700,000 clones, about three quarters occurring once. The sequenced sample was memory CD4+ T cells sorted from blood. The receptors derive from a woman in her 30s in good health. The CDR3 runs from the conserved cysteine through the conserved F or W. A D gene is named only where the DNA matches it firmly. Size is omitted from some rows. Given values are once, few, many or a class for expanded clones.

few,TRBD2,TRBJ2-5,15,TRBV7-2,TGTGCCAGCAGCCCAAGGCTAGCGGGAGAGAAGACCCAGTACTTC,CASSPRLAGEKTQYF
.,.,TRBJ2-1,17,TRBV10-3,TGTGCCATCAGTGCAACACTTCTAGCGAACTCCTACAATGAGCAGTTCTTC,CAISATLLANSYNEQFF
medium-sized,TRBD2,TRBJ2-7,18,TRBV5-6,TGTGCCAGCAGCTTACGATCTAGCGGGAGCCCACGCTCCTACGAGCAGTACTTC,CASSLRSSGSPRSYEQYF
few,.,TRBJ2-1,14,TRBV19,TGTGCCAGTAGTATGGGTCGGGATGTCGATGAGCAGTTCTTC,CASSMGRDVDEQFF
once,.,TRBJ2-1,15,TRBV10-1,TGCGCCAGCAGTGACCGGGCGGGACCGAACAATGAGCAGTTCTTC,CASSDRAGPNNEQFF
.,TRBD1,TRBJ1-1,14,TRBV2,TGTGCCAGCAGTCGGACAGGGAGGCGGACTGAAGCTTTCTTT,CASSRTGRRTEAFF
.,.,TRBJ2-5,14,TRBV18,TGTGCCAGCTCACTAAGACCCGTCCAAGAGACCCAGTACTTC,CASSLRPVQETQYF
.,TRBD1,TRBJ2-7,15,TRBV9,TGTGCCAGCAGCGGGGGGACAGGGCAGTTGAACGAGCAGTACTTC,CASSGGTGQLNEQYF
.,.,TRBJ1-1,18,TRBV11-3,TGTGCCAGCAGCTTAGATAATAGGGCAGCCTCCTTGAACACTGAAGCTTTCTTT,CASSLDNRAASLNTEAFF
few,.,TRBJ1-1,16,TRBV7-9,TGTGCCAGCAGTTCTCCGGGACGGAGGATGAACACTGAAGCTTTCTTT,CASSSPGRRMNTEAFF
.,TRBD2,TRBJ2-3,14,TRBV19,TGTGCCAGTAGTGGCGGGAGGGCCGTTGATACGCAGTATTTT,CASSGGRAVDTQYF
.,.,TRBJ2-7,13,TRBV6-1,TGTGCCAGCAGTGAGTCAGCCTCCTACGAGCAGTACTTC,CASSESASYEQYF
once,.,TRBJ2-6,13,TRBV13,TGTGCCAGCCGTGAGTCTGGGGCCAACGTCCTGACTTTC,CASRESGANVLTF
.,.,TRBJ2-3,18,TRBV19,TGTGCCAGTAGTATCGCAGGTGAGATGCAAGGAGGCACAGATACGCAGTATTTT,CASSIAGEMQGGTDTQYF
.,TRBD2,TRBJ2-1,16,TRBV19,TGTGCCAGTAGTTCTCCGGGACTAGCGGCCTACAATGAGCAGTTCTTC,CASSSPGLAAYNEQFF
few,TRBD2,TRBJ2-3,17,TRBV30,TGTGCCTGGAGGGTTCTCCGCGGGAGAGGCGGCACAGATACGCAGTATTTT,CAWRVLRGRGGTDTQYF
.,.,TRBJ1-1,15,TRBV5-1,TGCGCCAGCAGCTTGGGGGGGGGACCCAACACTGAAGCTTTCTTT,CASSLGGGPNTEAFF
.,TRBD2,TRBJ2-2,20,TRBV2,TGTGCCAGCAGTGCATCACCCCGGACTAGCGGGAGGGTCGGTTCCGGGGAGCTGTTTTTT,CASSASPRTSGRVGSGELFF
.,TRBD2,TRBJ2-4,15,TRBV5-1,TGTGCCAGCAGCCCTGCGACTAGCGGGAGAAACATTCAGTACTTC,CASSPATSGRNIQYF
.,.,TRBJ1-4,15,TRBV27,TGTGCCAGCAGTCAAAAAGGAGGGGTGGGAGAAAAACTGTTTTTT,CASSQKGGVGEKLFF
once,TRBD2,TRBJ2-5,14,TRBV5-1,TGCGCCAGCAGCCAAACTAGCGGGAGAGAGACCCAGTACTTC,CASSQTSGRETQYF
.,.,TRBJ2-7,14,TRBV7-9,TGTGCCAGCAGCTTAAGCTTGGAGCCCTACGAGCAGTACTTC,CASSLSLEPYEQYF
once,.,TRBJ2-7,13,TRBV2,TGTGCCAGCAGGCGGGAAATAGCCTACGAGCAGTACTTC,CASRREIAYEQYF
.,.,TRBJ1-2,13,TRBV30,TGTGCCTGGAGTGCTAGTGTAACGTTTGGCTACACCTTC,CAWSASVTFGYTF
.,.,TRBJ1-1,14,TRBV11-2,TGTGCCAGCCTCTCGGGACATTTGAACACTGAAGCTTTCTTT,CASLSGHLNTEAFF
.,TRBD1,TRBJ2-7,16,TRBV23-1,TGCGCCAGCAGTCATCCAGACCCCGGACAGGGAAGAGAGCAGTACTTC,CASSHPDPGQGREQYF
.,TRBD2,TRBJ2-1,15,TRBV6-5,TGTGCCAGCAGAACTAGCGGAAACTCCTACAATGAGCAGTTCTTC,CASRTSGNSYNEQFF
.,.,TRBJ2-3,17,TRBV10-3,TGTGCCATCAGTGAGTCATCGGGATCCCGTAACTCAGATACGCAGTATTTT,CAISESSGSRNSDTQYF
.,.,TRBJ1-1,13,TRBV11-2,TGTGCCAGCAGCTGGAGGGGGGGCACTGAAGCTTTCTTT,CASSWRGGTEAFF
.,.,TRBJ2-5,13,TRBV12-5,TGTGCTAGTGGACCGATTGGGGGGGAGACCCAGTACTTC,CASGPIGGETQYF
.,.,TRBJ1-1,14,TRBV28,TGTGCCAGCAGCCACCCACCTGGGGGGTTTGAAGCTTTCTTT,CASSHPPGGFEAFF
.,.,TRBJ1-5,13,TRBV28,TGTGCCAGCAGTTTGGCGTGGACGAAGCCCCAGCATTTT,CASSLAWTKPQHF
.,.,TRBJ2-5,13,TRBV11-2,TGTGCCAGCAGCCAACCGGCCGTCGAGACCCAGTACTTC,CASSQPAVETQYF
.,.,TRBJ2-3,15,TRBV5-1,TGCGGGAGCAGCTTGGGGGACGTTAGCACAGATACGCAGTATTTT,CGSSLGDVSTDTQYF
once,.,TRBJ1-4,16,TRBV28,TGTGCCAGCAGTTTACCCCATGGGGGGGGCGGCGAAAAACTGTTTTTT,CASSLPHGGGGEKLFF
.,TRBD1,TRBJ2-7,15,TRBV7-9,TGTGCCAGCAGCCAACCGACAGGGGGGGCCTACGAGCAGTACTTC,CASSQPTGGAYEQYF
.,TRBD2,TRBJ2-7,16,TRBV5-1,TGCGCCAGCAGTGGGACTAGCGGCCTCCAGTCCTACGAGCAGTACTTC,CASSGTSGLQSYEQYF
.,.,TRBJ2-7,13,TRBV6-1,TGTGCCAGCAGGGTGGCGGGATTGTACGAGCAGTACTTC,CASRVAGLYEQYF
.,.,TRBJ1-1,15,TRBV28,TGTGCCAGCAGTTTACCGGGGGCCCGGAACACTGAAGCTTTCTTT,CASSLPGARNTEAFF
.,TRBD2,TRBJ2-7,14,TRBV7-9,TGTGCCAGCAGCTTGCCGAGCGGGATTAACGAGCAGTACTTC,CASSLPSGINEQYF
.,TRBD1,TRBJ1-5,14,TRBV6-5,TGTGCCAGCAGTGACGACAGGGGTGGTCAGCCCCAGCATTTT,CASSDDRGGQPQHF
many,TRBD1,TRBJ2-3,14,TRBV5-1,TGCGCCAGCAGCCCGGGACAGGGCACAGATACGCAGTATTTT,CASSPGQGTDTQYF
many,TRBD1,TRBJ1-1,16,TRBV2,TGTGCCAGCAGACCGACAGGGAGAGGCGGGGACACTGAAGCTTTCTTT,CASRPTGRGGDTEAFF
.,.,TRBJ2-1,14,TRBV25-1,TGTGCCAGCAGTGAGGGTTTCCTGCGAAATGAGCAGTTCTTC,CASSEGFLRNEQFF
.,TRBD2,TRBJ2-5,14,TRBV11-2,TGTGCCACAACGCCTACTAGCGGCCAAGAGACCCAGTACTTC,CATTPTSGQETQYF
.,TRBD1,TRBJ1-1,14,TRBV6-1,TGTGCCAGCAGTGGACAGGGTATTAACACTGAAGCTTTCTTT,CASSGQGINTEAFF
.,TRBD1,TRBJ2-7,15,TRBV5-8,TGTGCCAGCAGCTTTCACAGGGGCTGGGGGTACGAGCAGTACTTC,CASSFHRGWGYEQYF
.,TRBD1,TRBJ2-1,13,TRBV19,TGTGCCAGTAGGGACAGGGGCGCAGGTGAGCAGTTCTTC,CASRDRGAGEQFF
.,.,TRBJ2-1,13,TRBV5-4,TGTGCCAGCAGCCCGATCTCCTACAATGAGCAGTTCTTC,CASSPISYNEQFF
.,TRBD2,TRBJ2-3,18,TRBV25-1,TGTGCCAGCAGTGTTTCTGCTAGCGGGAACGTGAAGGAAGATACGCAGTATTTT,CASSVSASGNVKEDTQYF
.,TRBD1,TRBJ1-5,15,TRBV5-1,TGCGCCAGCAGCCGAGGGGGCGAACGGGGTCAGCCCCAGCATTTT,CASSRGGERGQPQHF